A single sample is the source of the 27 T cell receptor beta chains below, sequenced in a study of blood T cell repertoires in COVID-19. Only in-frame clones appear in the TCRdb table, and some are missing; sequencing was by immunoSEQ multiplex PCR. The data hold about 100,000 clones, with roughly 84% observed a single time. Sequencing was done on a sample of peripheral blood. Every receptor here comes from a woman in her sixties or seventies with acute or convalescent COVID-19.

The chain joins TRBV4-2 to TRBJ2-5; 7 positions agree with TRBD2. The CDR3 is 17 residues long. Germline lookup yields CDR1 LGHNA and CDR2 YNFKEQ. V gave up 4 bases and J gave up 1 base; unmatched junction bases: 12. Here the CDR3 reads CASSLRPGGGGQETQYF. CDR3 DNA: TGTGCCAGCAGCCTTCGACCGGGAGGTGGGGGCCAAGAGACCCAGTACTTC.

J is TRBJ1-5 and V is TRBV19; TRBD1 aligns across 10 bases. The CDR3 loop spans 15 amino acids. In germline, CDR1 is LNHDA, CDR2 SQIVND (reference sequence). The V gene end was trimmed by 7 bases and the J gene end by 7 bases; junction bases not matched to a gene: 10. For the CDR3, the DNA is TGTGCCAGTAAATCCTTCGGGACAGGGGAACAGCCCCAGCATTTT. The encoded protein is CASKSFGTGEQPQHF.

The chain couples TRBV3-1 (or the pseudogene TRBV3-2) to TRBJ2-6; perhaps TRBD2 as D (5 bases). Trimming cost V 6 bases and J 0 bases, with 12 bases left between them. This CDR3 region has 16 residues. Per germline, CDR1 LGHDT and CDR2 YNNKEL (reference sequence). The CDR3 coding sequence is TGTGCCAGCAGACCACCCGGGGTCTCTGGGGCCAACGTCCTGACTTTC. This codes for CASRPPGVSGANVLTF.

Only a few counts were recorded for this clone. This sequence joins TRBV27 and TRBJ2-1, with D maybe TRBD2 (5 bases). The CDR3 runs 13 residues. CDR1 is MNHEY, CDR2 SMNVEV, per germline (reference sequence). Trimming took off 6 bases at V and 10 bases at J, with 16 bases between the two ends. CDR3 protein: CASSHLAEGEQFF. In DNA form, the CDR3 reads TGTGCCAGCAGCCATTTGGCCGAGGGCGAGCAGTTCTTC.

This clone was seen a few times. The chain is built from TRBV19 and TRBJ2-7; the D gene is possibly TRBD1 (5 bases). Trimming stripped 2 bases from V and 6 bases from J, with 14 bases between. Germline CDR1 LNHDA, CDR2 SQIVND (reference sequence). The CDR3 is made up of 14 amino acids. DNA for the CDR3: TGTGCCAGTAGTATACAGGGTACCTCCCTCGAGCAGTACTTC. Protein product: CASSIQGTSLEQYF.

J is TRBJ2-5 and V is TRBV18; D unresolved. CDR1 is KGHSH, CDR2 LQKENI, per germline. V shed 1 base and J shed 4 bases, with 10 bases lying between them. This CDR3 has 14 amino acids. CDR3 amino acids: CASSPRSKPETQYF. The CDR3 nucleotides are TGTGCCAGCTCACCACGGAGCAAACCAGAGACCCAGTACTTC. The variable domain in full, with the rest retrieved from reference TRBV18 and TRBJ2-5, is NAGVMQNPRHLVRRRGQEARLRCSPMKGHSHVYWYRQLPEEGLKFMVYLQKENIIDESGMPKERFSAEFPKEGPSILRIQQVVRGDSAAYFCASSPRSKPETQYFGPGTRLLVL.

The V and J genes are TRBV30 and TRBJ1-5; 9 positions agree with TRBD1. Germline CDR1 is GTSNPN and CDR2 is SVGIG (reference sequence). This CDR3 comprises 16 residues. V lost 2 bases, J lost 9 bases, and 14 bases stayed unmatched. The CDR3 DNA is TGTGCCTGGAGTCCCCCCCGACAGGGGGATATTTGGCCCCAGCATTTT. It specifies CAWSPPRQGDIWPQHF.

The J gene is TRBJ2-3, the V gene TRBV11-2; 7 nucleotides line up with TRBD1. There are 16 residues in the CDR3. Per the germline V gene, CDR1 is SGHAT and CDR2 is FQNNGV. The ends lost 0 bases at V and 0 bases at J; junction bases unmatched: 3. The CDR3 loop is CASSLEGGASTDTQYF. The CDR3 bases are TGTGCCAGCAGCTTAGAAGGGGGCGCGAGCACAGATACGCAGTATTTT.

This rearrangement joins TRBV27 to TRBJ1-1; D gene uncertain. V was shortened by 2 bases and J by 0 bases, with 10 bases between the two germline ends. In germline, CDR1 is MNHEY, CDR2 SMNVEV (reference sequence). The CDR3 is 15 residues long. The chain's CDR3 is CASSLTGIVNTEAFF. The CDR3 DNA reads TGTGCCAGCAGTTTAACGGGGATAGTGAACACTGAAGCTTTCTTT.

The table lists this clone with a few counts. The rearrangement uses TRBV4-1 and TRBJ1-2; D may be TRBD1 (5 bases). Germline CDR1 is MGHRA and CDR2 is YSYEKL. Trimming cost V 2 bases and J 2 bases, with 18 bases left between them. The CDR3 is 17 amino acids. The CDR3 reads CASSQRTIPQENYGYTF. Here the CDR3 DNA reads TGCGCCAGCAGCCAAAGGACAATCCCGCAGGAGAACTATGGCTACACCTTC.

This chain links TRBV19 with TRBJ1-6; the match to TRBD1 covers 9 bases. The J segment lost 14 bases and the V segment lost 5 bases, leaving 10 bases of the junction unmatched. The CDR3 has 14 residues. Germline CDR1 reads LNHDA; CDR2 reads SQIVND (reference sequence). The CDR3 coding sequence is TGTGCCAGTAGTCGGGGACAGGGCCCTCTCGCCCTCCACTTT. Translated, it gives CASSRGQGPLALHF.

The gene calls are TRBV7-3 and TRBJ2-2, with D perhaps TRBD1 (6 bases). Per the germline V gene, CDR1 is SGHTA and CDR2 is FQGTGA. The CDR3 runs to 16 residues. Trimming pared 5 bases from V and 1 base from J, leaving 14 bases between. The CDR3 DNA follows: TGTGCCAGCAGCCCCCGATCGACAGGGAACACCGGGGAGCTGTTTTTT. Encoded protein: CASSPRSTGNTGELFF.

This clone was seen more than once but under ten times. The rearrangement joins TRBV6-5 to TRBJ2-5, with TRBD1 as a possible D gene (7 bases). CDR3 length: 14 residues. Looked up from germline, CDR1 is MNHEY and CDR2 is SVGAGI. The V gene lost 4 bases and the J gene lost 5 bases, with 14 bases spanning the gap. The CDR3 here is CASSSVTGRETQYF. The CDR3, as DNA: TGTGCCAGCAGTTCCGTGACAGGGAGGGAGACCCAGTACTTC.

V and J are TRBV9 and TRBJ2-7, with 9 bases fitting TRBD1. The CDR3 consists of 14 residues. Germline CDR1 SGDLS, CDR2 YYNGEE. J gave up 6 bases and V 4 bases, and 8 bases lay outside the gene matches. Here the CDR3 DNA reads TGTGCCAGCAGCTACTCCGGGACAGGGATCGAGCAGTACTTC. Its protein product is CASSYSGTGIEQYF.

V is TRBV10-2 and J is TRBJ2-2; 8 positions match TRBD2. After removal of 7 bases from V and 0 bases from J, the junction contained 1 base not matched to a gene. The CDR3 sequence is 14 residues long. Germline CDR1 and CDR2: WSHSY and SAAADI. CDR3: CASKGLANTGELFF. Written as DNA, the CDR3 is TGCGCCAGCAAGGGACTAGCGAACACCGGGGAGCTGTTTTTT.

This chain connects TRBV11-2 to TRBJ2-3; TRBD2 matches at 9 bases. This CDR3 is built from 17 residues. The V segment lost 0 bases and the J segment 2 bases; nucleotides outside the gene matches: 6. CDR1 SGHAT and CDR2 FQNNGV come from the germline V gene. As DNA, the CDR3 is TGTGCCAGCAGCTTAGACCGGGCGGGGGGGCCCACAGATACGCAGTATTTT. Translated: CASSLDRAGGPTDTQYF.

This chain joins TRBV9 and TRBJ1-1; 8 bases map to TRBD1. Germline lookup yields CDR1 SGDLS and CDR2 YYNGEE. With 0 bases clipped from V and 5 bases from J, the junction kept 6 bases outside the gene matches. The CDR3 sequence is 15 residues long. CDR3 loop: CASSVEAGGYTEAFF. In DNA form, the CDR3 reads TGTGCCAGCAGCGTAGAGGCAGGGGGCTATACTGAAGCTTTCTTT.

The V gene is TRBV2, the J gene TRBJ1-2; no clear D gene. Trimming left V 3 bases short and J 1 base short, with 15 bases between. This CDR3 is 16 amino acids long. Germline CDR1 and CDR2: SNHLY and FYNNEI. Here the CDR3 DNA reads TGTGCCAGCAGTGACGGAATGTGGGCAGTTAACTATGGCTACACCTTC. This gives the protein CASSDGMWAVNYGYTF.

The rearrangement links TRBV12-5 to TRBJ1-2; D gene unclear. Germline V gene sequence: CDR1 LGHNT, CDR2 FRNRAP. Trimming stripped 2 bases from V and 13 bases from J, with 14 bases between. This CDR3 spans 12 amino acids. In DNA form, the CDR3 reads TGTGCTAGTGGTTTGCCCCAGTCCCCGGGCACCTTC. Its translation: CASGLPQSPGTF.

The chain joins TRBV28 to TRBJ1-5, with 10 bases matching TRBD1. The CDR3 runs to 16 residues. V trimming: 5 bases; J trimming: 5 bases; junction bases outside the gene matches: 9. CDR1 MDHEN and CDR2 SYDVKM come from the germline V gene. CDR3 nucleotide sequence: TGTGCCAGCAGTCCGACCGGACAGGGGGATGATCAGCCCCAGCATTTT. Residues: CASSPTGQGDDQPQHF.

The chain joins TRBV4-1 to TRBJ2-3, with a tentative D call TRBD2 (6 bases). The CDR3 totals 14 residues. The germline V and J ends were trimmed by 1 base and 11 bases, with 16 bases remaining between them. CDR1 and CDR2 from the germline V gene are MGHRA and YSYEKL. The CDR3 is CASSQGGTGLLQYF. CDR3 nucleotide sequence: TGCGCCAGCAGCCAAGGCGGGACGGGACTCTTGCAGTATTTT.

In the case of this clone: Its ends do not fully match the called genes, so a read error is possible. The gene calls are TRBV2 and TRBJ1-2, with a possible D match to TRBD1 (5 bases). This CDR3 is built from 13 residues. Germline CDR1 is SNHLY and CDR2 is FYNNEI. This CDR3 is CASIEHRMLAGTF. The CDR3 DNA reads as TGTGCCAGCATTGAACACAGGATGCTGGCGGGAACCTTC.

This chain joins TRBV28 and TRBJ1-1; D perhaps matches TRBD1 (6 bases). This CDR3 is built from 14 residues. The germline V gene encodes CDR1 MDHEN and CDR2 SYDVKM. V was pared by 5 bases and J by 4 bases, with 14 bases between. CDR3 bases: TGTGCCAGCAGTCCGCCACAGGGAACCACTGAAGCTTTCTTT. This translates into CASSPPQGTTEAFF.

The gene calls are TRBV10-1 and TRBJ2-7; possibly TRBD2 for D (7 bases). Trimming took off 6 bases at V and 4 bases at J, with 25 bases between the two ends. This CDR3 spans 17 amino acids. Germline V gene sequence: CDR1 WNHNN, CDR2 SYGVQD (reference sequence). Here the CDR3 reads CASRDFWGGQMRYEQYF. CDR3 in DNA: TGCGCCAGCAGGGACTTTTGGGGGGGCCAGATGAGATACGAGCAGTACTTC.

This clone was counted a single time. This chain joins TRBV5-1 and TRBJ2-6; 8 positions agree with TRBD1. Germline V gene data show CDR1 as SGHRS and CDR2 as YFSETQ. Unmatched junction bases numbered 6, after V lost 4 bases and J lost 0 bases. There are 17 residues in the CDR3. The CDR3 loop is CASSPRTGSSGANVLTF. CDR3 bases: TGCGCCAGCAGCCCGAGGACAGGGAGCTCTGGGGCCAACGTCCTGACTTTC. Looking up the rest from reference TRBV5-1 and TRBJ2-6 gives the full variable domain: KAGVTQTPRYLIKTRGQQVTLSCSPISGHRSVSWYQQTPGQGLQFLFEYFSETQRNKGNFPGRFSGRQFSNSRSEMNVSTLELGDSALYLCASSPRTGSSGANVLTFGAGSRLTVL.

This chain connects TRBV6-5 to TRBJ2-1, with 10 positions matching TRBD2. V shed 6 bases and J 8 bases; nucleotides not matched to a gene: 10. The germline gives CDR1 MNHEY, CDR2 SVGAGI. This CDR3 has 15 amino acids. CDR3 DNA: TGTGCCAGCAGAGCCGGGACTAGCGATTCCGATGAGCAGTTCTTC. It specifies CASRAGTSDSDEQFF.

The count of this clone is one. The rearrangement links TRBV5-5 to TRBJ2-3; D might be TRBD1 (6 bases). CDR3 length: 14 residues. The germline V gene encodes CDR1 SGHKS and CDR2 YYEKEE (reference sequence). The ends were cut back, 4 bases at V and 4 bases at J, with 13 bases in the middle. The CDR3 DNA reads as TGTGCCAGCAGCACGGGACATAACCCAGATACGCAGTATTTT. Translating it yields CASSTGHNPDTQYF. Combining the CDR3 with reference TRBV5-5 and TRBJ2-3 gives the whole variable domain DAGVTQSPTHLIKTRGQQVTLRCSPISGHKSVSWYQQVLGQGPQFIFQYYEKEERGRGNFPDRFSARQFPNYSSELNVNALLLGDSALYLCASSTGHNPDTQYFGPGTRLTVL.